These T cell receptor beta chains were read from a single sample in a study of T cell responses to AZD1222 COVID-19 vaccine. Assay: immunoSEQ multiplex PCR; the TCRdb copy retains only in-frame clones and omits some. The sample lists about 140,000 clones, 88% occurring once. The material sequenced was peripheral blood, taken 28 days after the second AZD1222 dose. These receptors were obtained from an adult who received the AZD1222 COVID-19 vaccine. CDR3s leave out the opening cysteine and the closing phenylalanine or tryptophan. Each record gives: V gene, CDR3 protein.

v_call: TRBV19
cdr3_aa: ASLDRTGGGYT

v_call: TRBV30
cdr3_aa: AWRSKLETQY

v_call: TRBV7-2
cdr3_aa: ASSLERVETQY

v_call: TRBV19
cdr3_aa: ASSLDRGHQPQH

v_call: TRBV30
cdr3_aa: AWSMIGANTEAF

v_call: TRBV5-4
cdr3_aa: ASSLDGAGVEQY

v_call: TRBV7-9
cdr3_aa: ASSLASRYEQY

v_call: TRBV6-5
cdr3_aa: ASIKRGREEYGYT

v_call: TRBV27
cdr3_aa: ASSWDRRYEQY

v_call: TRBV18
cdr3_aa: ASSGEGNTIY

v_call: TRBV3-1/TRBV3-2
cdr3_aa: ASSQGVVGNTEAF

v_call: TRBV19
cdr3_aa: ASSITGQSYEQY

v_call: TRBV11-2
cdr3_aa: ASSFPVGRGNNEQF

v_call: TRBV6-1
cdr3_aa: ASSESRDVTDTQY

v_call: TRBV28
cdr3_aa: ASSSGHSYEQY

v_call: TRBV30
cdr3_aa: AWSVNSGVTDTQY

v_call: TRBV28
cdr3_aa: ASSLLSGGPDTQY

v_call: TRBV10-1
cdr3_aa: ASSETDDPGAF

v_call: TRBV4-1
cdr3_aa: ASSRSLAGRPYNEQF

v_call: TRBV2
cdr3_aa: ASRAGGVEQF

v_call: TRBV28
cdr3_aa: ASSSGTRTFGYT

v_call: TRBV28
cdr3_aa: ASSLVGTGQKLF

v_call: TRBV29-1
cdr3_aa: SAGTDRETQY

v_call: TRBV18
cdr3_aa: ASSPPLETQY

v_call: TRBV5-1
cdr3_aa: ASRPASGRAHNEQF

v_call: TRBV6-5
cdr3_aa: ASSSLIGELF

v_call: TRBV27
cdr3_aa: ASSPTLTDTQY

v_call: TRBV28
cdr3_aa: ANRQSNTGELF

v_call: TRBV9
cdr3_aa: ASSPTGANTGELF

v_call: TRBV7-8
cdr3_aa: ASWSGGAGDEQF

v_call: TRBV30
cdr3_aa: AWSLGGGPYNEQF

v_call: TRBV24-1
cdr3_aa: ATSDSRTEWMETQY

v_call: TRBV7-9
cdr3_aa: ASSLRGGTETQY

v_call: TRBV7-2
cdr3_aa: ASSPGSRSYGYT

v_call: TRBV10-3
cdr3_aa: ATTGTDRGDTQY

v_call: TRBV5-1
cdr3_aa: ASSSYGQEASGYT

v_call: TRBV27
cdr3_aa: ASSRFGGYGYT

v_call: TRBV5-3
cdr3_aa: ARSGGRQF

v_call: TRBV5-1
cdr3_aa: ASSFRSGGDDGYT

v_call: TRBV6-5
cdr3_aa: ASSYSTAGGGYT